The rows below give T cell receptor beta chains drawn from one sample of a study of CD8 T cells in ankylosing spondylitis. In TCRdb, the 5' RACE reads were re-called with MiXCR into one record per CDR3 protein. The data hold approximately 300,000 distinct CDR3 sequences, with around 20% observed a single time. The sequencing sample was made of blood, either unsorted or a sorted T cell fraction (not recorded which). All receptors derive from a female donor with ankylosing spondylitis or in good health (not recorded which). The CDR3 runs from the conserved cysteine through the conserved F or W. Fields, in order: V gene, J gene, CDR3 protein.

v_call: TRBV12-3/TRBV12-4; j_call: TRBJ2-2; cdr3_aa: CASSLELGRVPGELFF
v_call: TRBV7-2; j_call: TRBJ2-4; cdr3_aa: CASSFSGLAKNIQYF
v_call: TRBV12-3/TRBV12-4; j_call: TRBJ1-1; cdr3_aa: CASSFYLNTEAFF
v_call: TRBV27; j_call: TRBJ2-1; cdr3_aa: CAAGGLALYNEQFF
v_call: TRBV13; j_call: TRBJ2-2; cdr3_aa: CASSSRVGVSTGELFF
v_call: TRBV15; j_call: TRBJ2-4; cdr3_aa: CATSRGAGLGKNIQYF
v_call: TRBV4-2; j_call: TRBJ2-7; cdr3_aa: CASSQRQASSYEQYF
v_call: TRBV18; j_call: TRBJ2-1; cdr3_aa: CASSPPTSFSYNEQFF
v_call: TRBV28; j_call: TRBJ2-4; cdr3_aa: CASSSPRPTHF
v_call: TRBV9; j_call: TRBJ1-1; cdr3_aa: CASSVGGQAETFF
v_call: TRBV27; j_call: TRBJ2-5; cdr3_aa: CASSSLSREGRETQYF
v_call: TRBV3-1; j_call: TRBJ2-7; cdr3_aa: CASSPGGRMLSYEQYF
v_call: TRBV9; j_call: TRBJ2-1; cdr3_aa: CASTHEGSSYNEQFF
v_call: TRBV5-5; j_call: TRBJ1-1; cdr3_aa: CASTPSDTQNTEAFF
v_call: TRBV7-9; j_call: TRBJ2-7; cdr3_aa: CASSLVASGRSSYEQYF
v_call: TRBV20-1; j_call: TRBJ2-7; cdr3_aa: CSANPGGKDEQYF
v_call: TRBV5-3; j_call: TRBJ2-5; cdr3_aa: CAMGPGLGETQYF
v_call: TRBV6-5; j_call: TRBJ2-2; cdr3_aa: CASSFRDRGETGELFF
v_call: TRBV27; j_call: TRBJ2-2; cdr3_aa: CASSPTGTRNTGELFF
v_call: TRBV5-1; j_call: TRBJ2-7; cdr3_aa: CASSLAYGRLGEQYF